The rows below give T cell receptor beta chains drawn from one sample of a study of T cell repertoires in cytomegalovirus infection. One entry per CDR3 protein, called by TCRdb with MiXCR from the reads. This sample has about 260,000 distinct CDR3 sequences; around 13% occur once, and the top ten carry 8.5% to 10%. The sample taken for sequencing was PBMCs. The receptors derive from a human donor in good health (CMV status not recorded). Some clones in this sample may be carry-over from other donors' samples. The CDR3 runs from the conserved cysteine through the conserved F or W. The D gene is left open where the match is weak. Part of the rows lack a size; the others show once, few, many or a class for expanded clones.

TGTGCCAGCAGCTTAAGCTTTCCGGGACACCGGTTCTTC,CASSLSFPGHRFF,TRBV7-3,.,TRBJ2-1,13,.
TGTGCCAGCAGCCCCGACGGGGGGGCCTACGAGCAGTACTTC,CASSPDGGAYEQYF,TRBV7-3,TRBD2,TRBJ2-7,14,.
TGCAGTGCTAGAAGGGACAGTGGGGAGTCTGGGGCCAACGTCCTGACTTTC,CSARRDSGESGANVLTF,TRBV20-1,TRBD1,TRBJ2-6,17,.
TGTGCCAGCAGTTTCGACGCACAGAACAATGAGCAGTTCTTC,CASSFDAQNNEQFF,TRBV12-3/TRBV12-4,.,TRBJ2-1,14,many
TGTGCCAGCAGCAATCCCGGGACACTCTATGGCTACACCTTC,CASSNPGTLYGYTF,TRBV7-9,.,TRBJ1-2,14,few
TGTGCCAGCAGTTTGGACAGCCACACTGAAGCTTTCTTT,CASSLDSHTEAFF,TRBV28,.,TRBJ1-1,13,few
TGCAGTGCTGATACAGGGGATCGAAATCAGCCCCAGCATTTT,CSADTGDRNQPQHF,TRBV20-1,TRBD1,TRBJ1-5,14,few
TGTGCCACCAGTGACCGCAACAGGGCAGAAGGTGAGCAGTTCTTC,CATSDRNRAEGEQFF,TRBV24-1,.,TRBJ2-1,15,few
TGTGCCAGCAGCCTTCTAGCGGGCCCCCGGCTGAATGAGCAGTTCTTC,CASSLLAGPRLNEQFF,TRBV4-2,TRBD2,TRBJ2-1,16,many
TGTGCCAGCAGTGCAAGCAGGGGGGAACAAGAGACCCAGTACTTC,CASSASRGEQETQYF,TRBV2,.,TRBJ2-5,15,.
TGTGCCAGCAGCGGGGACAGGGTTTATTCACCCCTCCACTTT,CASSGDRVYSPLHF,TRBV28,TRBD1,TRBJ1-6,14,.
TGCAGTGCTATAAGGGCGGGACCCACAAACATTCAGTACTTC,CSAIRAGPTNIQYF,TRBV20-1,.,TRBJ2-4,14,.
TGTGCCAGCAGTTACTCGATGTCAGCAAAGAACACTGAAGCTTTCTTT,CASSYSMSAKNTEAFF,TRBV6-5,.,TRBJ1-1,16,many